Each of the 30 T cell receptor beta chains below was sequenced from the same sample in a study of CD8 T cells in ankylosing spondylitis (dated by TCRdb to the late 2010s). These receptors have no identified antigens. Here is what the overall study found, with its caveats: A TCR beta motif made up of about eight highly homologous amino acid variants appeared to be characteristic of blood from ankylosing spondylitis patients.

The library was built by means of 5' RACE. These reads were obtained on an Illumina HiSeq 2500. TCRdb reworked the public reads: Q25 trimming with fastp, MiXCR clone assembly, productive beta chains retained. Each CDR3 protein gets just one entry, which takes the most common genes and DNA from the rows behind it. The sample table lists 700,000 to 1,000,000 distinct CDR3 sequences, about 10% of them with a count of one. Jointly, the top ten make up 0.51% of the sample. Specimen: blood, either unsorted or a sorted T cell fraction (not recorded which). These receptors were collected from a male donor with ankylosing spondylitis.

This chain joins TRBV27 and TRBJ1-6; TRBD1 is a possible D gene (5 bases). The V gene lost 10 bases and the J gene lost 4 bases, with 20 bases spanning the gap. This CDR3 comprises 16 residues. Looked up from germline, CDR1 is MNHEY and CDR2 is SMNVEV (reference sequence). The CDR3 nucleotides read TGTGCCACCACGTGGCGCGGGGGATTTTATAATTCACCCCTCCACTTT. It is translated as CATTWRGGFYNSPLHF.

This clonotype has a handful of counts. This rearrangement joins TRBV20-1 to TRBJ2-2; possible D gene TRBD1, 5 bases. The V end lost 2 bases, the J end lost 3 bases, and 16 bases lay between the germline ends. The germline V gene has CDR1 DFQATT and CDR2 SNEGSKA (reference sequence). The CDR3 sequence is 16 residues long. CDR3 in amino acids: CSARISGLPYTGELFF. In DNA, the CDR3 is TGCAGTGCTAGAATCTCAGGGCTCCCTTACACCGGGGAGCTGTTTTTT.

This clonotype has ten or more counts. The chain recombines TRBV4-2 with TRBJ2-7, with 7 bases fitting TRBD1. Trimming cost V 4 bases and J 5 bases; bases outside gene matches: 8. Germline CDR1 LGHNA, CDR2 YNFKEQ. The CDR3 runs 14 residues. CDR3 in amino acids: CASSLTTGSHEQYF. CDR3 nucleotides: TGTGCCAGCAGCCTAACGACAGGGAGCCACGAGCAGTACTTC.

This chain uses TRBV20-1 with TRBJ2-7; possible D gene TRBD2, 5 bases. Germline V gives CDR1 DFQATT, CDR2 SNEGSKA (reference sequence). V was shortened by 2 bases and J by 2 bases, with 10 bases between the two germline ends. The CDR3 length is 13 residues. CDR3 sequence reads: CSARKRATYEQYF. DNA of the CDR3: TGCAGTGCTAGAAAGAGGGCAACCTACGAGCAGTACTTC.

Here the CDR3 reads CATSLKEGGEQFF. In DNA, the CDR3 is TGTGCCACCAGTTTAAAGGAGGGTGGTGAGCAGTTCTTC. The genes are TRBV24-1 and TRBJ2-1; TRBD2 might be the D (6 bases). Germline CDR1 KGHDR, CDR2 SFDVKD. CDR3 length equals 13 residues. Between the trimmed V and J ends, which lost 6 bases and 9 bases, there was a span of 14 bases.

The chain links TRBV29-1 to TRBJ2-7, with TRBD1 matching over 9 bases. V was pared by 6 bases and J by 4 bases, with 13 bases of the junction left unmatched. The CDR3 spans 15 residues. Germline CDR1 is SQVTM and CDR2 is ANQGSEA. The CDR3 spells CSVLIRQGDPYEQYF. CDR3 in DNA: TGCAGCGTCCTGATCAGACAGGGGGACCCGTACGAGCAGTACTTC.

The chain links TRBV5-6 to TRBJ2-3, with 7 bases matching TRBD1. CDR1 is SGHDT, CDR2 YYEEEE, per germline. J lost 6 bases, V lost 7 bases, and 11 bases had no gene match. This CDR3 spans 14 amino acids. In DNA, the CDR3 is TGTGCCAGCCGACAGGGACAGATACGGGATACGCAGTATTTT. Its protein product is CASRQGQIRDTQYF.

This clonotype was counted only a few times. This chain links TRBV7-2 with TRBJ2-2; weak D call: TRBD2 (6 bases). Germline CDR1 and CDR2: SGHTA and FQGNSA. The CDR3 extends over 16 amino acids. Trimming left V 5 bases short and J 0 bases short, with 13 bases between. This chain's CDR3 is CASSIQRVANTGELFF. CDR3 DNA sequence: TGTGCCAGCAGCATTCAGCGGGTGGCGAACACCGGGGAGCTGTTTTTT.

J is TRBJ2-7 and V is TRBV29-1; 7 positions agree with TRBD1. The length of the CDR3 is 14 residues. Germline V lookup: CDR1 SQVTM, CDR2 ANQGSEA. The junction had 13 bases not matched to a gene; V was cut back by 6 bases and J by 5 bases. The CDR3 bases are TGCAGCGTGGGATCGAGACAGGGCGGTCACGAGCAGTACTTC. Translating gives CSVGSRQGGHEQYF.

This clonotype was picked up a small number of times. The chain is built from TRBV7-2 and TRBJ2-6; D possibly matches TRBD1 or TRBD2 (5 bases each). V gave up 3 bases and J gave up 3 bases, with 12 bases separating them. Per the germline V gene, CDR1 is SGHTA and CDR2 is FQGNSA. The CDR3 totals 16 residues. The CDR3 bases are TGTGCCAGCAGCTTGGACGGGACCAGTGGGGCCAACGTCCTGACTTTC. This codes for CASSLDGTSGANVLTF.

This clonotype turned up a few times. The rearrangement uses TRBV18 and TRBJ2-5; D is possibly TRBD2 (5 bases). From germline, CDR1 is KGHSH and CDR2 LQKENI. This CDR3 has 15 amino acids. V was shortened by 0 bases and J by 1 base, with 9 bases between the two germline ends. In DNA form, the CDR3 reads TGTGCCAGCTCACCACCTGCCAGCGGCCAAGAGACCCAGTACTTC. As protein: CASSPPASGQETQYF.

This clonotype was found a few times. The V and J genes are TRBV15 and TRBJ1-1, with 9 nucleotides matching TRBD1. The junction had 5 bases not matched to a gene; V was cut back by 3 bases and J by 3 bases. The CDR3 runs to 15 residues. In germline, CDR1 is LNHNV, CDR2 YYDKDF (reference sequence). CDR3 nucleotide sequence: TGTGCCACCAGCAGGGGGACAGGGACGGACACTGAAGCTTTCTTT. Translation gives CATSRGTGTDTEAFF.

This clonotype has just a few counts. V is TRBV20-1 and J is TRBJ2-2; no reliable D call. The V gene lost 5 bases and the J gene lost 6 bases, with 13 bases spanning the gap. CDR3 length: 13 amino acids. In germline, CDR1 is DFQATT, CDR2 SNEGSKA (reference sequence). The CDR3 loop is CSAVPLRAGELFF. In DNA form, the CDR3 reads TGCAGTGCTGTACCGCTCCGAGCCGGGGAGCTGTTTTTT.

This chain connects TRBV5-1 to TRBJ2-6; TRBD1 matches 8 bases. The CDR3 is 17 amino acids. Germline V gene data show CDR1 as SGHRS and CDR2 as YFSETQ. V shed 4 bases, J shed 0 bases, and the junction held 6 bases outside the gene matches. The CDR3 here is CASSPGQAYSGANVLTF. The CDR3 DNA reads TGCGCCAGCAGCCCGGGACAGGCATACTCTGGGGCCAACGTCCTGACTTTC.

This clonotype was seen repeatedly, ten times or more. The chain employs TRBV29-1 and TRBJ2-3; maybe TRBD2 (6 bases). Germline CDR1 and CDR2: SQVTM and ANQGSEA. This CDR3 region has 13 residues. V was clipped by 8 bases and J by 2 bases, with 14 bases between them. The CDR3 bases are TGCAGCCTGGCCTGGGGGGACACAGATACGCAGTATTTT. It specifies CSLAWGDTDTQYF.

This rearrangement joins TRBV4-1 to TRBJ2-1; 7 bases line up with TRBD1. Germline trimming cut 8 bases from V and 4 bases from J; bases unmatched to any gene: 5. There are 13 residues in the CDR3. CDR1 and CDR2 (germline): MGHRA, YSYEKL. CDR3 loop: CASSGQKYNEQFF. The CDR3 DNA is TGCGCCAGCTCGGGACAGAAGTACAATGAGCAGTTCTTC.

This rearrangement joins TRBV7-2 to TRBJ2-3, with 7 bases fitting TRBD2. This CDR3 has 14 amino acids. Per the germline V gene, CDR1 is SGHTA and CDR2 is FQGNSA. J was trimmed by 3 bases and V by 3 bases; bases with no gene match: 3. The DNA for the CDR3 is TGTGCCAGCAGCTTGCGGGAGAAAACAGATACGCAGTATTTT. Translation gives CASSLREKTDTQYF.

V and J are TRBV6-1 and TRBJ2-1, with 9 bases aligning to TRBD2. V shed 3 bases, J shed 0 bases, and the junction held 9 bases outside the gene matches. Germline CDR1 MNHNS, CDR2 SASEGT. The CDR3 consists of 18 residues. This chain's CDR3 is CASSDLPGGRGSYNEQFF. DNA for the CDR3: TGTGCCAGCAGTGACCTACCGGGCGGGAGGGGCTCCTACAATGAGCAGTTCTTC.

This clonotype has only a few counts. CDR3 DNA sequence: TGTGCCAGCGGGAGGGGGTCGATCCATGAGCAGTTCTTC. Translated: CASGRGSIHEQFF. The chain employs TRBV7-2 and TRBJ2-1; TRBD2 might be the D (7 bases). The CDR3 runs 13 residues. Trimming pared 8 bases from V and 8 bases from J, leaving 16 bases between. Germline CDR1 SGHTA, CDR2 FQGNSA.

This clonotype was detected a few times. The chain recombines TRBV3-1 with TRBJ2-4, with a weak D call TRBD2 (5 bases). CDR1 LGHDT and CDR2 YNNKEL come from the germline V gene (reference sequence). V lost 1 base and J 3 bases, leaving 13 bases between the germline ends. The CDR3 is 16 amino acids. The chain's CDR3 is CASSQAVGGFKNIQYF. CDR3 DNA: TGTGCCAGCAGCCAAGCGGTCGGAGGCTTCAAAAACATTCAGTACTTC.

This clonotype has just one count. The genes are TRBV10-3 and TRBJ1-6, with D hard to call. V was shortened by 6 bases and J by 4 bases, with 16 bases between the two germline ends. The CDR3 consists of 16 residues. Germline loops: CDR1 ENHRY, CDR2 SYGVKD. DNA of the CDR3: TGTGCCATCAGCCCCCAAGTGGGCCATTATAATTCACCCCTCCACTTT. The encoded protein is CAISPQVGHYNSPLHF.

The V gene is TRBV10-2, the J gene TRBJ2-1, with 9 bases lining up with TRBD1. V lost 7 bases and J lost 7; bases outside the gene matches: 11. Germline V gene data show CDR1 as WSHSY and CDR2 as SAAADI. The CDR3 is made up of 15 amino acids. The CDR3 DNA is TGCGCCAGCAACTCGGACAGGGGTTCGACGAATGAGCAGTTCTTC. The encoded protein is CASNSDRGSTNEQFF.

The chain is built from TRBV6-1 and TRBJ2-7; 10 positions agree with TRBD2. With V trimmed by 5 bases and J by 1 base, 8 bases remained unmatched. The length of the CDR3 is 16 residues. Germline lookup yields CDR1 MNHNS and CDR2 SASEGT. This chain's CDR3 is CASSPRGTSDSYEQYF. CDR3 in DNA: TGTGCCAGCAGTCCGCGGGGGACTAGCGATTCCTACGAGCAGTACTTC.

This clonotype was observed many times. The chain links TRBV20-1 to TRBJ2-7; D is possibly TRBD2 (6 bases). V lost 6 bases to trimming and J lost 4 bases, with 13 bases between them. Germline-derived CDR1 and CDR2 are DFQATT and SNEGSKA (reference sequence). This CDR3 is 12 amino acids long. The CDR3 loop reads CSANLALYEQYF. In DNA, the CDR3 is TGCAGTGCCAATCTAGCGCTGTACGAGCAGTACTTC.

This clonotype was picked up a small number of times. The chain uses TRBV5-4 and TRBJ2-3; D unclear. Trimming left V 10 bases short and J 1 base short, with 16 bases between. Germline values: CDR1 SGHNT, CDR2 YYREEE (reference sequence). The CDR3 sequence is 14 residues long. This chain's CDR3 is CAQPGGEGTDTQYF. CDR3 sequence (DNA): TGTGCCCAGCCGGGCGGAGAGGGCACAGATACGCAGTATTTT. Variable domain in full (rest from reference TRBV5-4 and TRBJ2-3): ETGVTQSPTHLIKTRGQQVTLRCSSQSGHNTVSWYQQALGQGPQFIFQYYREEENGRGNFPPRFSGLQFPNYSSELNVNALELDDSALYLCAQPGGEGTDTQYFGPGTRLTVL.

The genes are TRBV20-1 and TRBJ1-2; the D gene is possibly TRBD1 (5 bases). V was shortened by 6 bases and J by 3 bases, with 11 bases between the two germline ends. The germline V gene encodes CDR1 DFQATT and CDR2 SNEGSKA (reference sequence). This CDR3 region has 12 residues. The CDR3 sequence is CSARGRYYGYTF. Written as DNA, the CDR3 is TGCAGTGCGCGGGGGAGGTACTATGGCTACACCTTC.

The V and J genes are TRBV6-5 and TRBJ1-1; a weak D match, TRBD1 (6 bases). This CDR3 has 17 residues. Germline V CDR1 and CDR2: MNHEY, SVGAGI. Trimming took off 0 bases at V and 1 base at J, with 15 bases between the two ends. The CDR3 DNA reads as TGTGCCAGCAGTTACTCGGGCAGGGGACTATGGAACACTGAAGCTTTCTTT. Amino acids: CASSYSGRGLWNTEAFF.

This clonotype turned up a few times. The chain couples TRBV5-1 to TRBJ1-6; D ambiguous. CDR1 and CDR2 (germline): SGHRS, YFSETQ. V was trimmed by 0 bases and J by 7 bases, leaving 14 bases between them. CDR3 length: 16 residues. CDR3 in amino acids: CASSLDGLNLNSPLHF. The CDR3 region has the DNA TGCGCCAGCAGCTTGGACGGGCTAAACCTAAATTCACCCCTCCACTTT.

The chain recombines TRBV6-2 or TRBV6-3 with TRBJ1-1; D remains ambiguous. Germline V lookup: CDR1 MNHEY, CDR2 SVGEGT. Trimming shortened V by 2 bases and J by 9 bases, and 10 bases separated the two germline ends. The length of the CDR3 is 12 residues. For the CDR3, the DNA is TGTGCCAGCAGTTACGTGTATGGGAAAGCTTTCTTT. Translating it yields CASSYVYGKAFF.

This clonotype was counted many times. The chain joins TRBV10-1 to TRBJ2-2, with D perhaps given as TRBD1 or TRBD2 (5 bases each). The CDR3 contains 15 residues. Germline CDR1 and CDR2: WNHNN and SYGVQD (reference sequence). The V gene lost 7 bases and the J gene lost 0 bases, with 12 bases spanning the gap. In DNA, the CDR3 is TGCGCCAGCAACTCGGGGCAGCCGAACACCGGGGAGCTGTTTTTT. It specifies CASNSGQPNTGELFF.